These 7 T cell receptor beta chains were sequenced from one sample in a study of siplizumab effects on memory and regulatory T cells. This table comes from immunoSEQ multiplex PCR, and its TCRdb copy is limited to in-frame clones, with some not included. The profile shows more than 95,000 clones, more than 85% of them singletons. Sequencing was carried out using Tregs sorted from blood. Receptor source: a human donor in good health.

This chain joins TRBV5-5 and TRBJ2-2; perhaps TRBD1 as D (6 bases). Germline V gene lookup returns CDR1 SGHKS and CDR2 YYEKEE (reference sequence). This CDR3 is 16 amino acids long. V was pared by 4 bases and J by 5 bases, with 18 bases between. The DNA for the CDR3 is TGTGCCAGCAGCCCGCCAGGGGCTACCCCGACCGGGGAGCTGTTTTTT. Encoded protein: CASSPPGATPTGELFF.

This chain links TRBV18 with TRBJ2-5; D call uncertain. With 5 bases removed from V and 0 bases from J, the gap between germline ends came to 13 bases. Germline CDR1 KGHSH, CDR2 LQKENI. This CDR3 contains 15 residues. The CDR3 protein is CASSSQAGNQETQYF. CDR3 sequence (DNA): TGTGCCAGCTCATCTCAAGCTGGCAACCAAGAGACCCAGTACTTC. The complete variable domain, with remaining parts taken from reference TRBV18 and TRBJ2-5, reads NAGVMQNPRHLVRRRGQEARLRCSPMKGHSHVYWYRQLPEEGLKFMVYLQKENIIDESGMPKERFSAEFPKEGPSILRIQQVVRGDSAAYFCASSSQAGNQETQYFGPGTRLLVL.

The chain carries TRBV5-1 and TRBJ1-1; D may be TRBD1 (6 bases). Trimming pared 3 bases from V and 4 bases from J, leaving 16 bases between. Looked up from germline, CDR1 is SGHRS and CDR2 is YFSETQ. The CDR3 spans 15 residues. CDR3 nucleotide sequence: TGCGCCAGCAGCTGGGGGCACCGGCTGGGCACTGAAGCTTTCTTT. As protein: CASSWGHRLGTEAFF.

The chain is built from TRBV27 and TRBJ1-2; 10 nucleotides line up with TRBD1. Trimming took 2 bases from V and 3 from J; bases not matched to a gene: 9. CDR3 length: 17 amino acids. The germline CDR1 and CDR2 sequences are MNHEY and SMNVEV (reference sequence). This chain's CDR3 is CASSLRQGAGFYYGYTF. Here the CDR3 DNA reads TGTGCCAGCAGTTTACGACAGGGGGCGGGGTTTTACTATGGCTACACCTTC.

This sequence joins TRBV18 and TRBJ1-1; 9 nucleotides match TRBD1. The germline gives CDR1 KGHSH, CDR2 LQKENI. The V segment lost 3 bases and the J segment 5 bases; nucleotides outside the gene matches: 4. This CDR3 is built from 14 residues. This chain's CDR3 is CASSPKTGGTEAFF. CDR3 coding DNA: TGTGCCAGCTCACCCAAGACAGGGGGAACTGAAGCTTTCTTT.

The gene calls are TRBV11-3 and TRBJ2-3; no clear D gene. Germline V gene lookup returns CDR1 SGHNT and CDR2 YENEEA. This CDR3 contains 13 residues. The ends were cut back, 6 bases at V and 1 base at J, with 8 bases in the middle. The CDR3 here is CASRQTGTDTQYF. Written as DNA, the CDR3 is TGTGCCAGCAGGCAGACGGGCACAGATACGCAGTATTTT.

The genes are TRBV5-1 and TRBJ1-1; tentatively, D is TRBD1 (6 bases). V was pared by 0 bases and J by 5 bases, with 17 bases between. Germline V gene sequence: CDR1 SGHRS, CDR2 YFSETQ. The CDR3 has 16 residues. The CDR3 DNA sequence: TGCGCCAGCAGCTTGGAGCGGGGGCAGGGAGGGACTGAAGCTTTCTTT. It codes for CASSLERGQGGTEAFF. Looking up the rest from reference TRBV5-1 and TRBJ1-1 gives the full variable domain: KAGVTQTPRYLIKTRGQQVTLSCSPISGHRSVSWYQQTPGQGLQFLFEYFSETQRNKGNFPGRFSGRQFSNSRSEMNVSTLELGDSALYLCASSLERGQGGTEAFFGQGTRLTVV.